This T cell receptor (beta chain) appears in the sequencing data of a study of shared clonotypes between healthy human individuals. Study context: CD8 memory received one plate per donor, CD8 naive two, CD4 memory three and CD4 naive three.

Study-wide findings and caveats: Generally, naive subsets (rather than memory subsets) showed larger estimated richness.

This CDR3 contains 16 residues. Germline V gene sequence: CDR1 SGHVS, CDR2 FQNEAQ. Unmatched junction bases numbered 9, after V lost 5 bases and J lost 7 bases. The assay was carried out at the deep level. Under the authors' procedure: ImmunoSEQ output lacked quality scores and full-length reads, limiting matched filtering. Some clones are missing from TCRdb's copy, which holds only in-frame ones; the method was immunoSEQ multiplex PCR. V and J calls and clone size are as listed in that table; D and trimming were resolved from the DNA. The sample yields hundreds of thousands of clones, 73% seen once. Worth noting for this clone: The antigen is not known.

This clonotype originated in a woman aged 25 to 45 in good health. Sequences were obtained from memory CD4+ T cells sorted from blood. Sample subset: CD45RA-negative fraction. The V call is TRBV7-8, the J call TRBJ1-6; 9 bases are shared with TRBD1. Written as DNA, the CDR3 is TGTGCCAGCAGCCAGGCGGGACAGGGTACGAATTCACCCCTCCACTTT. As protein: CASSQAGQGTNSPLHF.